Listed here are 29 T cell receptor beta chains from one sample, sequenced in a study of blood T cells in healthy people across ages. A second roughly 6 to 11 cycle PCR used barcoded and J-beta primers. MiXCR, run by TCRdb on the 5' RACE reads, gives a single entry per CDR3 protein. The sample includes just under 900,000 distinct CDR3 sequences, roughly 26% of them seen just once. The source material was blood. The source of these receptors is a woman aged 80 or older in good health.

Worth noting for this clonotype: A single base separates this from a much larger clone, so it may be a read error. The chain joins TRBV7-2 to TRBJ2-4; perhaps TRBD1 as D (6 bases). The DNA end lines up better with TRBJ2-7; the J call may be wrong. The CDR3 has 14 residues. Germline V gives CDR1 SGHTA, CDR2 FQGNSA. CDR3 DNA: TGTGCCAGCAGCACAGGTCAGGGGTACAACGAGCAGTACTTC. Translated: CASSTGQGYNEQYF.

There are a few counts of this clonotype. This chain uses TRBV6-6 with TRBJ2-1; D unresolved. Looked up from germline, CDR1 is MNHNY and CDR2 is SVGAGI (reference sequence). The CDR3 loop spans 14 amino acids. V lost 0 bases, J lost 13 bases, and 16 bases lay in between. This CDR3 is CASSYSRSQETQFF. The CDR3 bases are TGTGCCAGCAGTTACTCGAGGAGTCAAGAGACCCAGTTCTTC.

The rearrangement uses TRBV5-1 and TRBJ1-4, with D maybe TRBD1 (6 bases). Trimming stripped 3 bases from V and 8 bases from J, with 14 bases between. In germline, CDR1 is SGHRS, CDR2 YFSETQ. The CDR3 covers 14 residues. This CDR3 reads CASSSGGGREKLFF. The CDR3, as DNA: TGCGCCAGCAGCTCGGGGGGCGGACGAGAAAAACTGTTTTTT.

This clonotype was counted many times. The junction departs from germline at one end; a sequencing error may be responsible. V usage is TRBV12-3 or TRBV12-4 and J usage is TRBJ2-1, with 8 bases fitting TRBD2. The CDR3 totals 15 residues. DNA of the CDR3: TGCGCCAGCAGCTTGACCGGGGGGGCCTACAATGAGCAGTTCTTC. Protein product: CASSLTGGAYNEQFF.

This chain joins TRBV4-3 and TRBJ2-1, with TRBD1 matching over 10 bases. This CDR3 contains 17 residues. Trimming took 0 bases from V and 7 from J; bases not matched to a gene: 9. The germline V gene encodes CDR1 LGHNA and CDR2 YSLEER. The CDR3 protein is CASSQDSGQGRENEQFF. The DNA of the CDR3 is TGCGCCAGCAGCCAAGATTCGGGACAGGGGAGGGAAAATGAGCAGTTCTTC.

This clonotype appeared many times. The V and J genes are TRBV7-2 and TRBJ2-5; 7 bases line up with TRBD2. With V trimmed by 4 bases and J by 7 bases, 9 bases remained unmatched. The germline V gene has CDR1 SGHTA and CDR2 FQGNSA. This CDR3 has 14 amino acids. The CDR3 loop reads CASSWGGSEGTQYF. The CDR3 coding sequence is TGTGCCAGCAGCTGGGGGGGATCGGAGGGGACCCAGTACTTC.

The CDR3 DNA follows: TGTGCCAGCAGTTTAACAGGGGGCGCCCGAGGCTACACCTTC. Encoded protein: CASSLTGGARGYTF. The gene calls are TRBV28 and TRBJ1-2; 9 bases are a match to TRBD1. V lost 2 bases and J lost 8; bases outside the gene matches: 6. The germline V gene encodes CDR1 MDHEN and CDR2 SYDVKM. This CDR3 region has 14 residues.

This clonotype was seen repeatedly, ten times or more. The chain links TRBV20-1 to TRBJ2-5; D gene uncertain. Between the trimmed V and J ends, which lost 3 bases and 1 base, there was a span of 3 bases. Germline lookup yields CDR1 DFQATT and CDR2 SNEGSKA (reference sequence). This CDR3 has 11 amino acids. CDR3 DNA: TGCAGTGCTAGCATCCAAGAGACCCAGTACTTC. It codes for CSASIQETQYF.

This clonotype appeared many times. This chain uses TRBV29-1 with TRBJ2-1; 9 nucleotides line up with TRBD1. This CDR3 is 14 amino acids long. Germline CDR1 and CDR2: SQVTM and ANQGSEA. After removal of 8 bases from V and 6 bases from J, the junction contained 11 bases not matched to a gene. As DNA, the CDR3 is TGCAGCTCCGTGGACAGGGGAAGACGCAATGAGCAGTTCTTC. Its translation is CSSVDRGRRNEQFF.

This clonotype was seen ten or more times. The chain couples TRBV11-2 to TRBJ2-7; D is undetermined. V was cut by 1 base and J by 3 bases, with 7 bases left in between. Germline V gene sequence: CDR1 SGHAT, CDR2 FQNNGV. The CDR3 is 13 amino acids. The CDR3 loop reads CASSLGPFYEQYF. CDR3 nucleotide sequence: TGTGCCAGCAGCTTAGGGCCGTTCTACGAGCAGTACTTC.

This sequence joins TRBV6-2 or TRBV6-3 and TRBJ1-1; 12 nucleotides agree with TRBD1. The CDR3 is 17 residues long. Germline V gives CDR1 MNHEY, CDR2 SVGEGT. The V and J ends lost 4 bases and 3 bases, in that order; junction bases with no gene match: 9. CDR3 nucleotides: TGTGCCAGCAGTTCGACCGGGACAGGGGGCATCTACACTGAAGCTTTCTTT. Protein product: CASSSTGTGGIYTEAFF.

This chain uses TRBV20-1 with TRBJ2-3; perhaps TRBD1 as D (5 bases). The CDR3 extends over 12 amino acids. CDR1 is DFQATT, CDR2 SNEGSKA, per germline (reference sequence). V was pared by 3 bases and J by 5 bases, with 9 bases between. The chain's CDR3 is CSASAGLDTQYF. The CDR3 DNA reads as TGCAGTGCTAGCGCAGGGTTAGATACGCAGTATTTT.

Turning to this clonotype: A much larger clonotype is one base distant, so this may be a read error. The chain has TRBV5-1 and TRBJ2-1, with D unresolved. Germline CDR1 SGHRS, CDR2 YFSETQ. CDR3 length equals 14 residues. The CDR3 protein is CASSLIGDTNKQFF. CDR3 nucleotides: TGCGCCAGCAGCTTGATCGGAGATACCAATAAGCAGTTCTTC.

The CDR3 region is CSVGQGDYEQYF. The CDR3, as DNA: TGCAGTGTCGGACAGGGAGATTACGAGCAGTACTTC. V is TRBV20-1 and J is TRBJ2-7, with 8 bases matching TRBD1. Germline values: CDR1 DFQATT, CDR2 SNEGSKA (reference sequence). V was pared by 7 bases and J by 4 bases, with 6 bases of the junction left unmatched. There are 12 residues in the CDR3.

This clonotype was detected only a few times. The rearrangement uses TRBV6-6 and TRBJ1-1; weak D call: TRBD1 (6 bases). CDR1 and CDR2 (germline): MNHNY, SVGAGI (reference sequence). V dropped 6 bases and J dropped 4 bases, with 15 bases sitting between them. The CDR3 extends over 14 amino acids. The CDR3: CASSQGMRGTEAFF. The CDR3 DNA is TGTGCCAGCAGCCAGGGGATGCGGGGCACTGAAGCTTTCTTT.

This sequence joins TRBV5-1 and TRBJ1-2; the D gene is possibly TRBD1 (6 bases). This CDR3 has 16 amino acids. Germline CDR1 SGHRS, CDR2 YFSETQ. Trimming removed 1 base from V and 2 bases from J, with 15 bases in between. The CDR3 DNA follows: TGCGCCAGCAGCTTGTATTGGGGGCGAGGGAACTATGGCTACACCTTC. It is translated as CASSLYWGRGNYGYTF.

This clonotype was detected ten times or more. The chain is built from TRBV20-1 and TRBJ1-2; the D is unclear. The germline V and J ends were trimmed by 2 bases and 4 bases, with 11 bases remaining between them. The germline V gene encodes CDR1 DFQATT and CDR2 SNEGSKA (reference sequence). This CDR3 is built from 13 residues. The CDR3 DNA follows: TGCAGTGCTAGAAACCGGGCCGTCTATGGCTACACCTTC. Its translation: CSARNRAVYGYTF.

This rearrangement joins TRBV4-2 to TRBJ1-3; TRBD1 matches at 9 bases. Trimming cost V 3 bases and J 0 bases; bases outside gene matches: 9. Germline CDR1 reads LGHNA; CDR2 reads YNFKEQ. The CDR3 has 18 residues. CDR3 DNA: TGTGCCAGCAGCCAGAATACAGGGGGCTGGATCTCTGGAAACACCATATATTTT. Its protein product is CASSQNTGGWISGNTIYF.

A note on this clonotype: A much more abundant neighbour one base away suggests this may be a read error. The V call is TRBV7-9, the J call TRBJ1-5, with D maybe TRBD1 (6 bases). The CDR3 is 12 residues long. The V end lost 9 bases, the J end lost 3 bases, and 9 bases lay between the germline ends. Germline CDR1 and CDR2: SEHNR and FQNEAQ (reference sequence). CDR3 sequence (DNA): TGTGCCAGTAGGACAGACAATCAGCCCCAGCATTTT. It yields the protein CASRTDNQPQHF.

The J gene is TRBJ1-6, the V gene TRBV5-5; D gene ambiguous. V shed 0 bases and J shed 9 bases, with 10 bases lying between them. The CDR3 loop spans 14 amino acids. Germline CDR1 reads SGHKS; CDR2 reads YYEKEE (reference sequence). The CDR3, as DNA: TGTGCCAGCAGCTTGGAGCGGGTCATTTCACCCCTCCACTTT. Translated, it gives CASSLERVISPLHF.

Regarding this clonotype: A much larger clone lies one base from this, so it may be a read error. This sequence joins TRBV18 and TRBJ2-7; 8 bases are a match to TRBD1. This CDR3 comprises 16 residues. The germline gives CDR1 KGHSH, CDR2 LQKENI. V lost 4 bases and J lost 7; bases outside the gene matches: 15. The CDR3 coding sequence is TGTGCCAGCTCACATAAAACGACAGGGGAGGAAGGTGAGCAGTACTTC. Its protein is CASSHKTTGEEGEQYF.

This clonotype came up many times. This chain joins TRBV20-1 and TRBJ2-7, with 9 bases aligning to TRBD2. The CDR3 is 17 amino acids. CDR1 and CDR2 (germline): DFQATT, SNEGSKA (reference sequence). With 6 bases clipped from V and 2 bases from J, the junction kept 17 bases outside the gene matches. This CDR3 is CSAPPSHLAGTPYEQYF. In nucleotides, the CDR3 is TGCAGTGCGCCTCCATCTCATCTAGCGGGGACCCCCTACGAGCAGTACTTC.

This clonotype was seen repeatedly, ten times or more. This chain links TRBV7-2 with TRBJ2-5; the match to TRBD2 covers 11 bases. The V and J ends lost 4 bases and 5 bases, in that order; junction bases with no gene match: 6. Germline V lookup: CDR1 SGHTA, CDR2 FQGNSA. The CDR3 runs to 15 residues. CDR3 region: CASSSIAGGWETQYF. CDR3 DNA sequence: TGTGCCAGCAGCTCGATAGCGGGGGGGTGGGAGACCCAGTACTTC.

This clonotype has a count of ten or more. V is TRBV5-1 and J is TRBJ2-1; TRBD1 is a possible D gene (6 bases). Germline CDR1 is SGHRS and CDR2 is YFSETQ. The CDR3 runs to 15 residues. Deletions cut 2 bases from V and 5 bases from J, with 14 bases between. The CDR3 coding sequence is TGCGCCAGCAGCTTTTCCAGGGGAAGGGACAATGAGCAGTTCTTC. Residues: CASSFSRGRDNEQFF.

Comments on this clonotype: The junction does not match germline at one end; this may be a read error. This sequence joins TRBV27 and TRBJ1-2; D may be TRBD1 (6 bases). The CDR3 loop spans 14 amino acids. Germline V gives CDR1 MNHEY, CDR2 SMNVEV (reference sequence). In DNA, the CDR3 is TGTGCCAGCAGTTTATCTGGGGGCCCCTATGACTACACCTTC. This encodes CASSLSGGPYDYTF.

In regard to this clonotype: A much larger clone sits a single nucleotide away, making a read error possible. The CDR3 bases are TGTGCCAGCAGCCCGAGTTTGTTAGTGTCGAGCAACTATGGCCACACCTTC. It specifies CASSPSLLVSSNYGHTF. This sequence joins TRBV7-2 and TRBJ1-2; the D is unclear. This CDR3 region has 17 residues. Germline V lookup: CDR1 SGHTA, CDR2 FQGNSA.

The chain is built from TRBV30 and TRBJ1-5; possibly TRBD1 for D (5 bases). CDR1 is GTSNPN and CDR2 is SVGIG in the germline V gene (reference sequence). CDR3 length: 16 residues. Trimming stripped 0 bases from V and 6 bases from J, with 18 bases between. This chain's CDR3 is CAWSVRGTAMRQPQHF. CDR3 in DNA: TGTGCCTGGAGTGTACGTGGGACCGCCATGCGTCAGCCCCAGCATTTT.

The rearrangement uses TRBV6-4 and TRBJ2-2; weak D call: TRBD1 (6 bases). The length of the CDR3 is 15 residues. V was cut by 6 bases and J by 1 base, with 12 bases left in between. In germline, CDR1 is MRHNA, CDR2 SNTAGT. CDR3 protein: CASRPQGMNTGELFF. The CDR3 bases are TGTGCCAGCAGACCACAGGGTATGAACACCGGGGAGCTGTTTTTT.

This clonotype was recorded a few times. This may arise from a read error, as a much more abundant clone is one base away. The rearrangement uses TRBV27 and TRBJ2-1; D is uncertain. V was trimmed by 5 bases and J by 0 bases, leaving 11 bases between them. Germline values: CDR1 MNHEY, CDR2 SMNVEV (reference sequence). The CDR3 is 15 residues long. The CDR3 here is CASSMGLNSYNEQFF. DNA for the CDR3: TGTGCCAGCAGTATGGGCCTCAACTCCTACAATGAGCAGTTCTTC.